This T cell receptor (beta chain) is drawn from a study of CD8 T cells in ankylosing spondylitis. To note about this clonotype: Its antigen is currently unknown.

This CDR3 is built from 14 residues. CDR1 is MGHDK and CDR2 is SYGVNS in the germline V gene. The germline V and J ends were trimmed by 0 bases and 4 bases, with 7 bases remaining between them. Scientists made TCR beta libraries using quantitative 5'-RACE with molecular barcodes. Each CDR3 protein gets one entry after TCRdb re-called the 5' RACE reads with MiXCR. Among fewer than 500,000 distinct CDR3 sequences listed, approximately 26% were seen once. Study-wide results and caveats: Clones that were linked to disease were CD8+ and were relatively rare in peripheral blood. Within matched ankylosing spondylitis synovial fluid, disease-linked clones were reportedly significantly enriched. Existing reports had already noted some motif variants in reactive arthritis synovial fluid and blood. One TCR beta motif, made up of several highly homologous variants, appeared characteristic of ankylosing spondylitis blood.

The clonotype originates from a male donor with ankylosing spondylitis. The chain uses TRBV25-1 and TRBJ1-5, with no clear D. Sequenced input: blood, either unsorted or a sorted T cell fraction (not recorded which). The CDR3 bases are TGTGCCAGCAGTGAATACAGAGAAAATCAGCCCCAGCATTTT. Translated, it gives CASSEYRENQPQHF.